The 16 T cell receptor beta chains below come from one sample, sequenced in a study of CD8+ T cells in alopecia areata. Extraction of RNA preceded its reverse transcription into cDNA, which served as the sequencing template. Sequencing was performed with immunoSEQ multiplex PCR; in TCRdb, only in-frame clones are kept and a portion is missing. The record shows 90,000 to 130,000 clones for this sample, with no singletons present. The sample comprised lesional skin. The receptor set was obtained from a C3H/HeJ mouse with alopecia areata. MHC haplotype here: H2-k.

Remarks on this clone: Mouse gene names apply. CDR3 DNA (partial): TGTGCCAGCAGTCCCCCCACAGGGAACACA. As protein: CASSPPTGNT. The CDR3 in its entirety is CASSPPTGNTEVFF. This chain connects TRBV13-3 to TRBJ1-1; D is perhaps TRBD1 (5 bases). Read data end 4 residues before the CDR3 end; the end is taken from the germline J gene. The CDR3 runs to 14 residues. Germline V lookup: CDR1 NNHDY, CDR2 SYVADS. V lost 4 bases and J 1 base, leaving 11 bases between the germline ends.

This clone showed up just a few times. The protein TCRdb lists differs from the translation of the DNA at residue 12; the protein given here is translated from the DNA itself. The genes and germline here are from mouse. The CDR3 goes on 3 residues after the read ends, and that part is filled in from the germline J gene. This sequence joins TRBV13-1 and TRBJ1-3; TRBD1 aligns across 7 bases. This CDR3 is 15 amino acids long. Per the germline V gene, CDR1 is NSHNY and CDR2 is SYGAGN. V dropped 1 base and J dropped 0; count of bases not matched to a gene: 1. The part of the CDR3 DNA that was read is TGTGCCAGCAGTGATCGGGACAGTTCTGGAAATACG. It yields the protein CASSDRDSSGNT. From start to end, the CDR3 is CASSDRDSSGNTLYF.

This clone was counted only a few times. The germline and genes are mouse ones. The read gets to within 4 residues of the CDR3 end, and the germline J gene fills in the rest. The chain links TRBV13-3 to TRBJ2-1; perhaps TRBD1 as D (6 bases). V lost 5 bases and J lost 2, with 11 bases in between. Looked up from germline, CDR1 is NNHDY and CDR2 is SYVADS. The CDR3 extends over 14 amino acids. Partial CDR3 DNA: TGTGCCAGCAGCCCCGCAGGGGACTATGCT. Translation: CASSPAGDYA. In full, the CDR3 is CASSPAGDYAEQFF.

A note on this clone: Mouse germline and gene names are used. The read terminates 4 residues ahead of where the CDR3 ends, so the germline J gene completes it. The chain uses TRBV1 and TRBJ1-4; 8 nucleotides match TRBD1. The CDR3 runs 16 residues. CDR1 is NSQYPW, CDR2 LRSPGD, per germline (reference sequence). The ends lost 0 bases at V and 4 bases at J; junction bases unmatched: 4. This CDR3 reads CTCSADRQGNNERLFF. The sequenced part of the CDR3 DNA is TGCACCTGCAGTGCAGATCGACAGGGGAACAACGAA.

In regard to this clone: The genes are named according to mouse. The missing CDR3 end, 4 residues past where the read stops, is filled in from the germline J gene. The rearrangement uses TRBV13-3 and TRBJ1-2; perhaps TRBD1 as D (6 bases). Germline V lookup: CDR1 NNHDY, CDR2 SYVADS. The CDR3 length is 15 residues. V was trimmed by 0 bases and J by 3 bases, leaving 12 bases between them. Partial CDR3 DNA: TGTGCCAGCAGTGATGACAGGGCGGAGGACTCC. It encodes CASSDDRAEDS. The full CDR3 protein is CASSDDRAEDSDYTF.

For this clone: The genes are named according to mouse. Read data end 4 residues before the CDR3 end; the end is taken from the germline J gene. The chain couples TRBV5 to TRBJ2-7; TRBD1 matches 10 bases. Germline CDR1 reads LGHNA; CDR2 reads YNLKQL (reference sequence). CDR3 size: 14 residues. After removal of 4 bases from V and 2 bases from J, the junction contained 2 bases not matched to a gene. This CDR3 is CASSPGQGAYEQYF. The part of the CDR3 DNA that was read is TGTGCCAGCAGCCCCGGACAGGGGGCCTAT.

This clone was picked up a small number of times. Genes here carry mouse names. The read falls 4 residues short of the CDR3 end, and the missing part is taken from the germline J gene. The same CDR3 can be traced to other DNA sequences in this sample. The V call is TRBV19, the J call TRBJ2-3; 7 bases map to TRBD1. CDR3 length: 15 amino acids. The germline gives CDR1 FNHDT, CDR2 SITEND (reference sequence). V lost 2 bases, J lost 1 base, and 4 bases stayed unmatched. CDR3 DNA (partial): TGTGCCAGCAGTATCGACAGGGCCGGTGCAGAA. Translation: CASSIDRAGAE. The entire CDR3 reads CASSIDRAGAETLYF.

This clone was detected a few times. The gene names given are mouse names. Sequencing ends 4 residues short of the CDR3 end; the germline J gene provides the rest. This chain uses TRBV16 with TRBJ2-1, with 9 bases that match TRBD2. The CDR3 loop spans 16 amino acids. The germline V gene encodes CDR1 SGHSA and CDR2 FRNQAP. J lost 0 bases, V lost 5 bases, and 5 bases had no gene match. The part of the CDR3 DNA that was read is TGTGCAAGCAGCCCCGGACTGGGGTCTAACTATGCT. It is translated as CASSPGLGSNYA. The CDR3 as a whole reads CASSPGLGSNYAEQFF.

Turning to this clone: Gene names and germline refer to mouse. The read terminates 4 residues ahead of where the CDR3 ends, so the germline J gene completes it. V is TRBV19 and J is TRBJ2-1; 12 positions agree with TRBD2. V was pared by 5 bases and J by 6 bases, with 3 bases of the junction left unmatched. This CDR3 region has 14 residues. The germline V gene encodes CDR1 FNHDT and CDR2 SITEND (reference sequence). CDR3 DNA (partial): TGTGCCAGCAGGGGGACTGGGGGGATTGCT. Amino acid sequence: CASRGTGGIA. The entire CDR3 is CASRGTGGIAEQFF.

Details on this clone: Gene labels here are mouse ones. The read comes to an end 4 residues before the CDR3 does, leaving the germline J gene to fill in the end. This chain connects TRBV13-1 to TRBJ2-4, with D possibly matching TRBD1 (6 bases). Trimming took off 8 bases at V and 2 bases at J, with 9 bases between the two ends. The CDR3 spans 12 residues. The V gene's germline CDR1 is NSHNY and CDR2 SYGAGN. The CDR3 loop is CASGDNQNTLYF. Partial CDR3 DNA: TGTGCCAGTGGGGACAATCAAAAC.

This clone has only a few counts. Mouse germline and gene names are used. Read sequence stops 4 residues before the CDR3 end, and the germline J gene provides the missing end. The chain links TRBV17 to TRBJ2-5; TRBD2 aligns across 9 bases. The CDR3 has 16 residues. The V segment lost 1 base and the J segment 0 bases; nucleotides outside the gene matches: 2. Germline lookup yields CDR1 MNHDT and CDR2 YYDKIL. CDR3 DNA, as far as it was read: TGTGCTAGCAGTAGAGGGACTGGGGTTAACCAAGAC. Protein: CASSRGTGVNQD. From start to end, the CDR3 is CASSRGTGVNQDTQYF.

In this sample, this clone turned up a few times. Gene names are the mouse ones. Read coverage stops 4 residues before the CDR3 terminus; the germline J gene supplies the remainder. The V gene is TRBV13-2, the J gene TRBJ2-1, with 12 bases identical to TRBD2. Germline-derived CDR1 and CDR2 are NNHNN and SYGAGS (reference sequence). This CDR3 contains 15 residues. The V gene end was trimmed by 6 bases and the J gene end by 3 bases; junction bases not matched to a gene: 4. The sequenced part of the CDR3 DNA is TGTGCCAGCGCTCGACTGGGGGGGCGCTATGCT. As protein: CASARLGGRYA. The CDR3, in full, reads CASARLGGRYAEQFF.

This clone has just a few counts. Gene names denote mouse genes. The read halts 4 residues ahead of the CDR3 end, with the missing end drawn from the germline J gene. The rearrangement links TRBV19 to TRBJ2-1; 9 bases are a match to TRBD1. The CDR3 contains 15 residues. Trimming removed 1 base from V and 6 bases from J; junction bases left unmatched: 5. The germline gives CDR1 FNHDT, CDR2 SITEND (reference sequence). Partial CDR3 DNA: TGTGCCAGCAGTATACGACAGGGGGAGGGTGCT. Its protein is CASSIRQGEGA. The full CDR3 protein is CASSIRQGEGAEQFF.

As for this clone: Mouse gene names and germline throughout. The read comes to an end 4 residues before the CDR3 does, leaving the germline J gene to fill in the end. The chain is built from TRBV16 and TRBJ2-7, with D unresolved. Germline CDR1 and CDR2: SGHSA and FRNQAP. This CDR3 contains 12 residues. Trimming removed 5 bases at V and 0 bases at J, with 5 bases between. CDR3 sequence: CASSPLSYEQYF. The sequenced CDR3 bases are TGTGCAAGCAGCCCCCTCTCCTAT. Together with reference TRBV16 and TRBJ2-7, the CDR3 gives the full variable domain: NAGVIQTPRHKVTGKGQEATLWCEPISGHSAVFWYRQTIVQGLEFLTYFRNQAPIDDSGMPKERFSAQMPNQSHSTLKIQSTQPQDSAVYLCASSPLSYEQYFGPGTRLTVL.

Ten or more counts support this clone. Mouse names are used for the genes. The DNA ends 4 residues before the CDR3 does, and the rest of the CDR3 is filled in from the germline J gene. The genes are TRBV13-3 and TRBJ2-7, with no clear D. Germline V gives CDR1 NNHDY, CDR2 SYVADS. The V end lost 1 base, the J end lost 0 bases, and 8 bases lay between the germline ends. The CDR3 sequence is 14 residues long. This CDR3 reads CASSDTVSSYEQYF. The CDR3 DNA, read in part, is TGTGCCAGCAGTGATACAGTTAGCTCCTAT.

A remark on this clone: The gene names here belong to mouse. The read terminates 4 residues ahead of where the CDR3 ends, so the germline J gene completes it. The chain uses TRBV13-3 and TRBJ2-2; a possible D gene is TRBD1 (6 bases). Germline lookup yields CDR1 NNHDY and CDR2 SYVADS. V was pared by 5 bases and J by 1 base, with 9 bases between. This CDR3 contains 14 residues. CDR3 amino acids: CASSPGENTGQLYF. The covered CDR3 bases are TGTGCCAGCAGCCCAGGGGAAAACACCGGG.